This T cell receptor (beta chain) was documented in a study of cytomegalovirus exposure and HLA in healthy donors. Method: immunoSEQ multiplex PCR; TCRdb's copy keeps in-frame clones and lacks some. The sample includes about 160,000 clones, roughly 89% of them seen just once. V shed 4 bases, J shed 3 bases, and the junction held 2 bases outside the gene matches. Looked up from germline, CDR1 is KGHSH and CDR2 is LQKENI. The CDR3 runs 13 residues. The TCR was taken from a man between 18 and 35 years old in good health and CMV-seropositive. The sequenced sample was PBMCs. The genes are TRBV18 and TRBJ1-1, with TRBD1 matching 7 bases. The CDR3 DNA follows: TGTGCCAGCTCACAGGGGGCCGACACTGAAGCTTTCTTT. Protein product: CASSQGADTEAFF.